This note documents a single T cell receptor (beta chain) sequence. V lost 7 bases, J lost 0 bases, and 5 bases stayed unmatched. Germline lookup yields CDR1 LNHDA and CDR2 SQIVND (reference sequence). CDR3 length: 15 residues. This record comes from a study of blood T cell repertoires in COVID-19. Study-wide background: Samples of COVID-19 (acute and convalescent) were obtained from the United States, Italy and Spain. T cells, B-cell-depleted T cells, or PBMCs provided the cDNA or gDNA that served as material.

Original processing notes: Reference gene primer amplification gave estimated nucleated cell counts. Clones were sequenced by immunoSEQ multiplex PCR, and TCRdb holds only the in-frame ones, with some missing. V and J calls and clone size are given by that table; D and trimming were obtained from the DNA. Of tens of thousands of clones in the sample, less than 90% were seen once. Input material: peripheral blood. The source of this sequence is a man aged 50 or older with acute or convalescent COVID-19. The rearrangement links TRBV19 to TRBJ1-1; TRBD1 agrees at 10 bases. The CDR3 bases are TGTGCCAGTATAGGGACAGGGGACATGAACACTGAAGCTTTCTTT. As protein: CASIGTGDMNTEAFF.